This TCR beta chain came from a study of OX40 agonist ivuxolimab in advanced cancers. Points from the study as a whole: Among the nonresponders, some also had low normalized T-cell clonal expansion. At doses 0.1 to 3.0 mg/kg, CD4+ and CD8+ clones expanded.

Autoimmune disease history or systemic immunosuppression was exclusionary. The assay was immunoSEQ multiplex PCR, and TCRdb's table has in-frame clones only and misses some. The table shows 40,000 to 55,000 clones, with roughly 80% occurring only once. Trimming removed 3 bases from V and 0 bases from J, with 9 bases in between. The CDR3 is 14 amino acids. Germline CDR1 reads SGHRS; CDR2 reads YFSETQ. This clone was seen only once. What it binds is not known. This clonotype was obtained from an adult with an advanced solid tumor such as melanoma, head and neck, liver or kidney cancer. The rearrangement links TRBV5-1 to TRBJ1-1, with TRBD1 as a possible D gene (5 bases). The sequences come from CD4+ or CD8+ T cells sorted from blood, collected in a trial of the OX40 agonist ivuxolimab. CDR3 loop: CASSSGTLNTEAFF. CDR3 coding DNA: TGCGCCAGCAGCTCCGGGACGTTGAACACTGAAGCTTTCTTT.